These 6 T cell receptor beta chains share one sample of origin, sequenced in a study of cytotoxic CD8 clonotypes in ibrutinib-treated CLL. Using immunoSEQ multiplex PCR, the repertoire was profiled, and TCRdb retains in-frame clones only, with some absent. The sample has some 140,000 clones, under 95% seen once. The source was PBMCs, collected after 12 months of ibrutinib treatment. These TCRs come from a human donor with chronic lymphocytic leukemia.

The V call is TRBV5-4, the J call TRBJ2-7, with 13 bases aligning to TRBD2. The germline V gene has CDR1 SGHNT and CDR2 YYREEE (reference sequence). J lost 3 bases, V lost 4 bases, and 4 bases had no gene match. The CDR3 covers 15 residues. CDR3 in amino acids: CASSPGLAGDYEQYF. CDR3 in DNA: TGTGCCAGCAGCCCAGGACTAGCGGGAGACTACGAGCAGTACTTC.

The chain joins TRBV30 to TRBJ1-2, with 8 bases that match TRBD1. This CDR3 has 15 amino acids. CDR1 and CDR2 from the germline V gene are GTSNPN and SVGIG (reference sequence). Trimming removed 4 bases from V and 0 bases from J; junction bases left unmatched: 7. CDR3 in DNA: TGTGCCTGGACCACGCAACAGGGGGCTAACTATGGCTACACCTTC. As protein: CAWTTQQGANYGYTF. Together with reference TRBV30 and TRBJ1-2, the CDR3 gives the full variable domain: SQTIHQWPATLVQPVGSPLSLECTVEGTSNPNLYWYRQAAGRGLQLLFYSVGIGQISSEVPQNLSASRPQDRQFILSSKKLLLSDSGFYLCAWTTQQGANYGYTFGSGTRLTVV.

This chain links TRBV27 with TRBJ1-1; D possibly corresponds to TRBD1 (5 bases). The V gene lost 7 bases and the J gene lost 2 bases, with 17 bases spanning the gap. Germline V CDR1 and CDR2: MNHEY, SMNVEV (reference sequence). This CDR3 is 15 amino acids long. CDR3 nucleotides: TGTGCCAGCACCGCGACGCCCGGGGACAACACTGAAGCTTTCTTT. It codes for CASTATPGDNTEAFF.

This sequence joins TRBV5-1 and TRBJ2-7; TRBD2 aligns across 14 bases. The germline CDR1 and CDR2 sequences are SGHRS and YFSETQ. The CDR3 spans 18 residues. The J segment lost 3 bases and the V segment lost 3 bases, leaving 11 bases of the junction unmatched. In nucleotides, the CDR3 is TGCGCCAGCAGCTACTCCGGGACTAGCGGGAGCGTGCTCTACGAGCAGTACTTC. This gives the protein CASSYSGTSGSVLYEQYF.

This chain uses TRBV14 with TRBJ2-7, with 11 bases lining up with TRBD2. CDR3 length: 15 residues. V was pared by 3 bases and J by 3 bases, with 4 bases of the junction left unmatched. Germline CDR1 and CDR2: SGHDN and FVKESK. This CDR3 is CASSHRLAGNYEQYF. The CDR3 nucleotides are TGTGCCAGCAGCCACAGACTAGCGGGAAACTACGAGCAGTACTTC.

The CDR3 DNA sequence: TGTGCCAGCAGCTTAACCCAGGGGGCCATTTACAATGAGCAGTTCTTC. Its translation: CASSLTQGAIYNEQFF. V usage is TRBV7-6 and J usage is TRBJ2-1; 8 nucleotides line up with TRBD1. After removal of 2 bases from V and 4 bases from J, the junction contained 7 bases not matched to a gene. The V gene's germline CDR1 is SGHVS and CDR2 FNYEAQ. The CDR3 runs 16 residues.